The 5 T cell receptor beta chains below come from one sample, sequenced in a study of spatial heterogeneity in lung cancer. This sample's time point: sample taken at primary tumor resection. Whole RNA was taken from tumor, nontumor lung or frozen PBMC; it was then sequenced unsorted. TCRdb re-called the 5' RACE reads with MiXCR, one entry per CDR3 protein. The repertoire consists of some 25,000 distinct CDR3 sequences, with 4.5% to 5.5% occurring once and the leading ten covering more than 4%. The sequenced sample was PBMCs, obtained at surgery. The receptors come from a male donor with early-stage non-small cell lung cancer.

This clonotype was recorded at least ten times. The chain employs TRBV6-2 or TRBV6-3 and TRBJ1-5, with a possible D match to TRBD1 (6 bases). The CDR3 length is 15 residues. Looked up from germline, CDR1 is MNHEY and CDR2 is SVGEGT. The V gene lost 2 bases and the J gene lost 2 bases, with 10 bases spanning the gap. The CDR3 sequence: CASSYTGQGNQPQHF. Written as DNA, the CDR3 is TGTGCCAGCAGTTACACAGGGCAGGGCAATCAGCCCCAGCATTTT.

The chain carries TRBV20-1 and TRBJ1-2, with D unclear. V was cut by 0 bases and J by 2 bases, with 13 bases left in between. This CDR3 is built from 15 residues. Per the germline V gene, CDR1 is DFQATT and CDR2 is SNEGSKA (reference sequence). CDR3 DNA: TGCAGTGCTAGAGATGAATCGCTCGGCAACTATGGCTACACCTTC. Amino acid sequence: CSARDESLGNYGYTF.

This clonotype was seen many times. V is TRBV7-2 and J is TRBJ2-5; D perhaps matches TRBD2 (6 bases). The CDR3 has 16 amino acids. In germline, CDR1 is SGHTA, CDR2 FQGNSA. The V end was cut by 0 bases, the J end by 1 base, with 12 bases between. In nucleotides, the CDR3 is TGTGCCAGCAGCTTAGCTGGGGGGTTAGGCCAAGAGACCCAGTACTTC. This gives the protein CASSLAGGLGQETQYF.

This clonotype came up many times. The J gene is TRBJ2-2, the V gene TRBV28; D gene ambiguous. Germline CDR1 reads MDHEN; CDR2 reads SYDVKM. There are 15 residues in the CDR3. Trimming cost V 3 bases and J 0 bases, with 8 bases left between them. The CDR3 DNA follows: TGTGCCAGCAGTTTCCGAACTACGAACACCGGGGAGCTGTTTTTT. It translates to CASSFRTTNTGELFF.

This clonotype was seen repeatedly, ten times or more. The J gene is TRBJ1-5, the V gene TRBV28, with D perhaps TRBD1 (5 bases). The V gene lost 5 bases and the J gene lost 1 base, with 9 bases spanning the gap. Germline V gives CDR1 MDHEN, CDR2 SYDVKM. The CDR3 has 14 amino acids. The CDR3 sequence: CASSRSGSNQPQHF. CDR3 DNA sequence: TGTGCCAGCAGTCGGTCAGGGAGCAATCAGCCCCAGCATTTT.